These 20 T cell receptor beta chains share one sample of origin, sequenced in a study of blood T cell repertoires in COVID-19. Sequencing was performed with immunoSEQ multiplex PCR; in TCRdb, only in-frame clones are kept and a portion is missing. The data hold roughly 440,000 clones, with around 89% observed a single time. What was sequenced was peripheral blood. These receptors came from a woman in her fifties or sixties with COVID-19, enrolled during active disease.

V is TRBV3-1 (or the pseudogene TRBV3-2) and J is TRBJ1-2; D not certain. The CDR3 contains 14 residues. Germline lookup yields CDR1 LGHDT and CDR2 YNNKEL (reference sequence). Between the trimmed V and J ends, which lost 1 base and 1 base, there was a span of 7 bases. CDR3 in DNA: TGTGCCAGCAGCCAAGTCGGACTTAACTATGGCTACACCTTC. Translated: CASSQVGLNYGYTF.

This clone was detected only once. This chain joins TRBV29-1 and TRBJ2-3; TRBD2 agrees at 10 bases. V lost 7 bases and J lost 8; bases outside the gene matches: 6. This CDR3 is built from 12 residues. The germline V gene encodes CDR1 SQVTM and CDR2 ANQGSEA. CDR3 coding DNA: TGCAGCGCCAGATTAGCGGGGGGTACGCAGTATTTT. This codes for CSARLAGGTQYF.

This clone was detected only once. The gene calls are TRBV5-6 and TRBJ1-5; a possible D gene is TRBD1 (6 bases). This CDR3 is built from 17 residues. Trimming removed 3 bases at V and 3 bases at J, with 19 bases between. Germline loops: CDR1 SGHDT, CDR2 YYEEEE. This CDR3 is CASSSEAGAINNQPQHF. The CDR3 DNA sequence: TGTGCCAGCAGCTCCGAGGCGGGGGCGATTAACAATCAGCCCCAGCATTTT.

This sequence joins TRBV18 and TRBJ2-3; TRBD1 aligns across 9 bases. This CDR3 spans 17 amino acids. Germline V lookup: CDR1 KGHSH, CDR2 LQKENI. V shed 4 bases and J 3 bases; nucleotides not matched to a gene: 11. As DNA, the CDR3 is TGTGCCAGCTCACTGAACCTAAGACAGGGGGGTACAGATACGCAGTATTTT. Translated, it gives CASSLNLRQGGTDTQYF.

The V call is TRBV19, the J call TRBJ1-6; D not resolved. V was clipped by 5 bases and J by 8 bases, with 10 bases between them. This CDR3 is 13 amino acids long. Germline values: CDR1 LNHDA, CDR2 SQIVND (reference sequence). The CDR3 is CASSEADYSPLHF. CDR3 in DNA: TGTGCCAGTAGTGAAGCGGACTATTCACCCCTCCACTTT. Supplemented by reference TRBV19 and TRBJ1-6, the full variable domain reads DGGITQSPKYLFRKEGQNVTLSCEQNLNHDAMYWYRQDPGQGLRLIYYSQIVNDFQKGDIAEGYSVSREKKESFPLTVTSAQKNPTAFYLCASSEADYSPLHFGNGTRLTVT.

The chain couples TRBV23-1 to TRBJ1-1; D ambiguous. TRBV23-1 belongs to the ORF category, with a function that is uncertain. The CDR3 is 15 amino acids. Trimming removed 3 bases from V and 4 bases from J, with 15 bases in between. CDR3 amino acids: CASSHRTPEGTEAFF. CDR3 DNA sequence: TGCGCCAGCAGTCATAGGACTCCGGAGGGCACTGAAGCTTTCTTT.

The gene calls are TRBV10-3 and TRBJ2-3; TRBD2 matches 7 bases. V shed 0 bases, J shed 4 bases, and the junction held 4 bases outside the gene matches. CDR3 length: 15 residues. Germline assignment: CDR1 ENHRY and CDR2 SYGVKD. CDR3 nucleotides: TGTGCCATCAGTGAGTCTTGGGGGAGGGCAGATACGCAGTATTTT. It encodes CAISESWGRADTQYF.

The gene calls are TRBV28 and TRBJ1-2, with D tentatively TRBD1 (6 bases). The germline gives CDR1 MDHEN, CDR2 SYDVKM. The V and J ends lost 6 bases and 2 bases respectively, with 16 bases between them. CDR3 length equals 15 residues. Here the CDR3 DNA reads TGTGCCAGCAGCGAAACCGGGACAACAAACTATGGCTACACCTTC. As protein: CASSETGTTNYGYTF.

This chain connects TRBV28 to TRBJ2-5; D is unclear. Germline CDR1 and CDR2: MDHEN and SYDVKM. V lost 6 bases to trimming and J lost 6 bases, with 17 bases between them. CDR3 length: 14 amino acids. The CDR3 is CASSLNGPLKTQYF. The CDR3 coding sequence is TGTGCCAGCAGCCTTAATGGGCCCCTTAAGACCCAGTACTTC.

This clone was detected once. The CDR3 DNA follows: TGCGCCAGCAGCTTGGTCGGGGGGCGTAGGACTAATGAAAAACTGTTTTTT. It encodes CASSLVGGRRTNEKLFF. The V and J genes are TRBV5-1 and TRBJ1-4, with D possibly being TRBD1 (6 bases). The germline V gene has CDR1 SGHRS and CDR2 YFSETQ. CDR3 length equals 17 residues. Trimming pared 0 bases from V and 2 bases from J, leaving 14 bases between. Variable domain in full (rest from reference TRBV5-1 and TRBJ1-4): KAGVTQTPRYLIKTRGQQVTLSCSPISGHRSVSWYQQTPGQGLQFLFEYFSETQRNKGNFPGRFSGRQFSNSRSEMNVSTLELGDSALYLCASSLVGGRRTNEKLFFGSGTQLSVL.

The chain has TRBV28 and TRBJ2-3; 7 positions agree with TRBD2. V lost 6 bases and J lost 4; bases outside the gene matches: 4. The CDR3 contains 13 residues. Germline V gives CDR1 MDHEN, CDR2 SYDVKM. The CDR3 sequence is CASRPGLPDTQYF. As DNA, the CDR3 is TGTGCCAGCAGGCCGGGACTACCAGATACGCAGTATTTT.

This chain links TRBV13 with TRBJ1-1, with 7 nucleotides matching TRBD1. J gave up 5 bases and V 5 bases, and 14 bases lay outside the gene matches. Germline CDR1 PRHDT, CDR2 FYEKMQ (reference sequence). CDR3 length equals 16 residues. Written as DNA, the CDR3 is TGTGCCAGCAGCCCCCCCTTCGGACAGGTAGGGACTGAAGCTTTCTTT. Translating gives CASSPPFGQVGTEAFF.

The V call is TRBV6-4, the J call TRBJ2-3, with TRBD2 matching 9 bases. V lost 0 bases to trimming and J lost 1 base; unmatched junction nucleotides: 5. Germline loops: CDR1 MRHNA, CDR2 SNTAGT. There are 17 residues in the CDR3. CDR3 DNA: TGTGCCAGCAGTGACTCAGGGAAGCGGGGGGGCACAGATACGCAGTATTTT. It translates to CASSDSGKRGGTDTQYF.

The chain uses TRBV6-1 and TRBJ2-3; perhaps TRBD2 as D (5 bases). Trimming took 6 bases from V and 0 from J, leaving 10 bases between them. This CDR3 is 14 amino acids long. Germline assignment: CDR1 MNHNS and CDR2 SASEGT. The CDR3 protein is CASSRGESTDTQYF. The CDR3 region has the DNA TGTGCCAGCAGCCGTGGGGAGAGCACAGATACGCAGTATTTT.

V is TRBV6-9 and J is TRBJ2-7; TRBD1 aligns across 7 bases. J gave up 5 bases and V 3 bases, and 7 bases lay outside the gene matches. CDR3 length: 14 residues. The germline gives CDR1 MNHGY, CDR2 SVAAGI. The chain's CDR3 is CASSYFNRGHEQYF. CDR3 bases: TGTGCCAGCAGTTACTTTAACAGGGGCCACGAGCAGTACTTC.

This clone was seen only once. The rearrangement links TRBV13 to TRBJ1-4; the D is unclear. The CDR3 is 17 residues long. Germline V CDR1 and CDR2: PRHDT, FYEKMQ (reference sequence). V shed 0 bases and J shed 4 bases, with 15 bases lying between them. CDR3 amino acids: CASSLGRSARRNEKLFF. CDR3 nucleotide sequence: TGTGCCAGCAGCTTAGGTAGATCTGCCAGGCGTAATGAAAAACTGTTTTTT.

CDR3: CASSSEGAVTDTQYF. CDR3 DNA sequence: TGCGCCAGCAGCTCGGAGGGGGCGGTCACAGATACGCAGTATTTT. The chain carries TRBV5-1 and TRBJ2-3, with a tentative D call TRBD1 (7 bases). From germline, CDR1 is SGHRS and CDR2 YFSETQ. The CDR3 has 15 amino acids. The V end lost 3 bases, the J end lost 2 bases, and 13 bases lay between the germline ends.

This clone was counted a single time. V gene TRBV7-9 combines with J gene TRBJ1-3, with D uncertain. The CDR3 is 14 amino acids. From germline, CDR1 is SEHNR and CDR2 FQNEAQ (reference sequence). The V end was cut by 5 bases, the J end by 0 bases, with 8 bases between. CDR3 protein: CASSPGNSGNTIYF. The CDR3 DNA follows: TGTGCCAGCAGCCCGGGGAACTCTGGAAACACCATATATTTT.

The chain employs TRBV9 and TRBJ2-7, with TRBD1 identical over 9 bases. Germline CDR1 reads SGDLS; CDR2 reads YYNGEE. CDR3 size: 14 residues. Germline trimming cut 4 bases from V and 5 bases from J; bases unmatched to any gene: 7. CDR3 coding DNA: TGTGCCAGCAGCCCCCACAGGGGGCGGAACGAGCAGTACTTC. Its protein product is CASSPHRGRNEQYF.

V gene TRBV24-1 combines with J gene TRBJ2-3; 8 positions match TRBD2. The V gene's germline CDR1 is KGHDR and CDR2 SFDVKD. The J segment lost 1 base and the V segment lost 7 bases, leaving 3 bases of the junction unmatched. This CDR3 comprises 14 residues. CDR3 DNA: TGTGCCACCAGCTCAGCGGGGGGCACAGATACGCAGTATTTT. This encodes CATSSAGGTDTQYF.